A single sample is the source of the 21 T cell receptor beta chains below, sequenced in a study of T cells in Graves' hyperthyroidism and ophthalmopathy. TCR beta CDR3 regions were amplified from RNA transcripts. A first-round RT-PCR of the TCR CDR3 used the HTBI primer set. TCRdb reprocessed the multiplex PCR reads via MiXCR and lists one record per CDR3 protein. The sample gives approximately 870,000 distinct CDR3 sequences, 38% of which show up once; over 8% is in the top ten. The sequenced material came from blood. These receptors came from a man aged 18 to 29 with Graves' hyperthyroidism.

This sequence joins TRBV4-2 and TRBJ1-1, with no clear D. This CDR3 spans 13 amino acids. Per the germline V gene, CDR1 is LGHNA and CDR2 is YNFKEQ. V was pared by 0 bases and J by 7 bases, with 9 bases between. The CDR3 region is CASSQDRLGEAFF. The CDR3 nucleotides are TGTGCCAGCAGCCAAGATCGGTTAGGTGAAGCTTTCTTT.

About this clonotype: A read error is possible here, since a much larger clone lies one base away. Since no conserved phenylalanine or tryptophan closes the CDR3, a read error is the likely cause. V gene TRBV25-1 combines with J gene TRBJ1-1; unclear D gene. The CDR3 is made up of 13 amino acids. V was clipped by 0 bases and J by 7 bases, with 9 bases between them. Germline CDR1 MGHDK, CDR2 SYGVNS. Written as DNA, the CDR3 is TGTGCCAGCAGTGAATATGGGATGCTTGAAGCTTTCCTT. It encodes CASSEYGMLEAFL.

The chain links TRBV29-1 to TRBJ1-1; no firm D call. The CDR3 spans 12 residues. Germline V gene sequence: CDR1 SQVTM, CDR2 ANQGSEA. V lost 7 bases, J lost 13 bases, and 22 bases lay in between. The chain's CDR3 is CSAINTGELFFF. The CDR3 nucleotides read TGCAGCGCCATTAACACCGGGGAGCTGTTTTTCTTT.

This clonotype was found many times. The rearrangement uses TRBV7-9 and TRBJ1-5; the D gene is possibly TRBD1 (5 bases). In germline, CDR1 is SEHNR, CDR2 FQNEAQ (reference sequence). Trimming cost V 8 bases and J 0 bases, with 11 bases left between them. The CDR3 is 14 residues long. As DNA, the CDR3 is TGTGCCAGCGGTCGGGACTCTAGCAATCAGCCCCAGCATTTT. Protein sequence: CASGRDSSNQPQHF.

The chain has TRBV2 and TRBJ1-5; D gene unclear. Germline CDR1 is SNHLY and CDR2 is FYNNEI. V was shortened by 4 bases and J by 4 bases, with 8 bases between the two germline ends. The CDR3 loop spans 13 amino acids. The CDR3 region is CASSAAGNQPQHF. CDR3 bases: TGTGCCAGCAGTGCAGCGGGGAATCAGCCCCAGCATTTT.

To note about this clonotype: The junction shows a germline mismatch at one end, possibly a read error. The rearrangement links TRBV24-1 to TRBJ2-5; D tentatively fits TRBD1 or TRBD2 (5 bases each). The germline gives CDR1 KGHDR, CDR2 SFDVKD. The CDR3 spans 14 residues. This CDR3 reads CASSPGDGGETQYF. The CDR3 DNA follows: TGCGCCAGCAGCCCCGGGGACGGTGGAGAGACCCAGTACTTC.

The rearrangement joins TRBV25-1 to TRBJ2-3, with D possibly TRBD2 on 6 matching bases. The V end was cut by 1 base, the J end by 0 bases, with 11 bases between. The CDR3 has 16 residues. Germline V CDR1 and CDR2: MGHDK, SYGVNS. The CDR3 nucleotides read TGTGCCAGCAGTGAATCTCCTAGCGCGAGCACAGATACGCAGTATTTT. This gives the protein CASSESPSASTDTQYF.

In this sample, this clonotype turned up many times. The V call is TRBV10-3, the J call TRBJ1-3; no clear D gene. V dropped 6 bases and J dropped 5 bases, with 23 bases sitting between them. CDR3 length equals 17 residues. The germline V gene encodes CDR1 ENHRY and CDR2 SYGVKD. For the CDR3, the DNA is TGTGCCATCAGGAAGGACGGCCCGGTGACTGCTCGAAACACCATATATTTT. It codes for CAIRKDGPVTARNTIYF.

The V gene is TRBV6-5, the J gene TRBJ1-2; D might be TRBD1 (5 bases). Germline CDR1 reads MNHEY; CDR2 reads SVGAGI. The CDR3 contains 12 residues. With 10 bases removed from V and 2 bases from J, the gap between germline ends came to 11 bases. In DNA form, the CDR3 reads TGTGCCATCAACGGGGGGAACTATGGCTACACCTTC. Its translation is CAINGGNYGYTF.

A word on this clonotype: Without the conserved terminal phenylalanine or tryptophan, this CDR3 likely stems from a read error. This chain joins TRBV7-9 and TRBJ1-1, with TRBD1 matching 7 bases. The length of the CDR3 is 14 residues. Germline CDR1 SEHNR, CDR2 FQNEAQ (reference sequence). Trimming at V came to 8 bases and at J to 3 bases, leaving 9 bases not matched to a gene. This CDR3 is CASHSGRGDTEAFL. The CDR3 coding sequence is TGTGCCAGCCACTCGGGCAGGGGGGACACTGAAGCTTTCCTT.

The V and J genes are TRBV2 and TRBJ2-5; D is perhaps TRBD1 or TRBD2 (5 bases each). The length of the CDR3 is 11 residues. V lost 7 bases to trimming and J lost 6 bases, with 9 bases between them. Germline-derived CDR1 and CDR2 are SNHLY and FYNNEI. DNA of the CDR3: TGTGCCAGCACTCCGGGACAGACCCAGTACTTC. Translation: CASTPGQTQYF. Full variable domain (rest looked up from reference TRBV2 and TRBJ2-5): EPEVTQTPSHQVTQMGQEVILRCVPISNHLYFYWYRQILGQKVEFLVSFYNNEISEKSEIFDDQFSVERPDGSNFTLKIRSTKLEDSAMYFCASTPGQTQYFGPGTRLLVL.

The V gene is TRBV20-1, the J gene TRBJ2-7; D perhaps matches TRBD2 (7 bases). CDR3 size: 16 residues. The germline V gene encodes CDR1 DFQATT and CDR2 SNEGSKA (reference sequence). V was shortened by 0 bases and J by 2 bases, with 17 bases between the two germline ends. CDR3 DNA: TGCAGTGCTAGAGATGGGATCGCGGGGGCCCCCTACGAGCAGTACTTC. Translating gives CSARDGIAGAPYEQYF.

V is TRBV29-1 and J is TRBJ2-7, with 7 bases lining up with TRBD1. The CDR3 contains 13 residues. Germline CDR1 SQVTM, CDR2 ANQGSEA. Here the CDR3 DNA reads TGCAGTTCGACCGACAGGGTGGGATACGAGCAGTACTTC. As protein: CSSTDRVGYEQYF.

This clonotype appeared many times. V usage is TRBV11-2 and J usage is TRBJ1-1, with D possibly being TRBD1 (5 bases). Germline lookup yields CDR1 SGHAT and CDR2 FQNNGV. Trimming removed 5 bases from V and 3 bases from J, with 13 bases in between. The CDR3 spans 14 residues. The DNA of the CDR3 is TGTGCCAGCAGCGGACATACAGGATACACTGAAGCTTTCTTT. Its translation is CASSGHTGYTEAFF.

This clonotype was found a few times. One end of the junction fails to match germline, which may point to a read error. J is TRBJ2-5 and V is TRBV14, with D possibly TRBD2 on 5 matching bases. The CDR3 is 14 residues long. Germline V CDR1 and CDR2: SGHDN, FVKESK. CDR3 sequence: CAGSQVPEEETQYF. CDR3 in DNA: TGTGCCGGCAGCCAAGTTCCGGAGGAAGAGACCCAGTACTTC.

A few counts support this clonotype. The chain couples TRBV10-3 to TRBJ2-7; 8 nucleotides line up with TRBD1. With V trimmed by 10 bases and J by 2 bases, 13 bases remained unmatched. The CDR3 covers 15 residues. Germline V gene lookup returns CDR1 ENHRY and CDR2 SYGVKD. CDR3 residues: CASIGQGVPPYEQYF. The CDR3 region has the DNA TGTGCCAGCATCGGACAGGGTGTCCCACCCTACGAGCAGTACTTC.

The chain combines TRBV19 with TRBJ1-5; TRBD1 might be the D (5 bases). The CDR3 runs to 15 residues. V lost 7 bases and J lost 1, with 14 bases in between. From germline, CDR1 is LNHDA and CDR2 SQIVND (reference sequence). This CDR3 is CASTGFSGSNQPQHF. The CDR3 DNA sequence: TGTGCCAGTACAGGGTTTTCGGGAAGCAATCAGCCCCAGCATTTT. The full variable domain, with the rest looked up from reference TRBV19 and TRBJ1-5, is DGGITQSPKYLFRKEGQNVTLSCEQNLNHDAMYWYRQDPGQGLRLIYYSQIVNDFQKGDIAEGYSVSREKKESFPLTVTSAQKNPTAFYLCASTGFSGSNQPQHFGDGTRLSIL.

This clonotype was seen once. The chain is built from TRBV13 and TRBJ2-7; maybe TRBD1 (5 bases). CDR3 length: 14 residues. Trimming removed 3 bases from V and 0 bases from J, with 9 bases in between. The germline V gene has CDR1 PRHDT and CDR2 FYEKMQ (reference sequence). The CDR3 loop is CASSFGRDSYEQYF. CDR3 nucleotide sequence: TGTGCCAGCAGCTTCGGCAGGGACTCCTACGAGCAGTACTTC.

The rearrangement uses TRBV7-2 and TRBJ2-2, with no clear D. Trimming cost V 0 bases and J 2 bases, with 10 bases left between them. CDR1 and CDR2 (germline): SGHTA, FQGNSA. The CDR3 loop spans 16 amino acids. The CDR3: CASSLASPQNTGELFF. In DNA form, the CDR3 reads TGTGCCAGCAGCTTAGCATCCCCCCAAAACACCGGGGAGCTGTTTTTT.

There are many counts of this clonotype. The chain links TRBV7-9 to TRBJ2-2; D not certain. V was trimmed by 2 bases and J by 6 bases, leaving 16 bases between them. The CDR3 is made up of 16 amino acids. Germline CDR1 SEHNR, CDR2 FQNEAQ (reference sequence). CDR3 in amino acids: CASSLSTLTESGELFF. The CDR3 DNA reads TGTGCCAGCAGCTTATCGACTCTCACTGAGTCCGGGGAGCTGTTTTTT.

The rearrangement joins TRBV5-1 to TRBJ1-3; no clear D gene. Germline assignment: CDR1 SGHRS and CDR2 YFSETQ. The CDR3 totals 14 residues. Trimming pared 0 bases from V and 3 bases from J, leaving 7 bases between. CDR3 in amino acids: CASSLEGNGNTIYF. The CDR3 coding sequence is TGCGCCAGCAGCTTGGAGGGTAATGGAAACACCATATATTTT.